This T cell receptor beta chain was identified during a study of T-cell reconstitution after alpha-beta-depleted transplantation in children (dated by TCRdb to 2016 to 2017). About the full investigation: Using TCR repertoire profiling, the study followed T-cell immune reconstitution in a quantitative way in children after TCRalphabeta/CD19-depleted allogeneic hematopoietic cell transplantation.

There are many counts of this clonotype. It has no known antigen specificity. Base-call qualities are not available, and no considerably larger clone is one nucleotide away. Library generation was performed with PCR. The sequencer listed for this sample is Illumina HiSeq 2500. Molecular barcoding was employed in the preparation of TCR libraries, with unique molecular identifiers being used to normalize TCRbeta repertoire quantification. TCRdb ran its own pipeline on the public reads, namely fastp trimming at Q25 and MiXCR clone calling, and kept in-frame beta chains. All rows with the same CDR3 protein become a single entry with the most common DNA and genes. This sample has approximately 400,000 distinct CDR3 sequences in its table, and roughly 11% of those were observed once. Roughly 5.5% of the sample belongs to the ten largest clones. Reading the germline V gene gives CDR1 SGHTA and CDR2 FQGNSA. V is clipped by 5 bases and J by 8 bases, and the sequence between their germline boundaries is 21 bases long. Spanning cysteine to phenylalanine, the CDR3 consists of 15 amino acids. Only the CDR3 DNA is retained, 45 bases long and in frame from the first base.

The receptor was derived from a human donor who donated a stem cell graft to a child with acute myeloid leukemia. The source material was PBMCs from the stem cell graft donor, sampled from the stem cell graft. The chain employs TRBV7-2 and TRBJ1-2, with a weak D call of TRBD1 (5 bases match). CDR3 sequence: CASSPGGGLPMGYTF. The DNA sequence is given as TGTGCCAGCAGCCCTGGGGGAGGGCTTCCTATGGGCTACACCTTC. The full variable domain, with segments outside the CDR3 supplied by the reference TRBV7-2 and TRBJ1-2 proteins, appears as GAGVSQSPSNKVTEKGKDVELRCDPISGHTALYWYRQSLGQGLEFLIYFQGNSAPDKSGLPSDRFSAERTGGSVSTLTIQRTQQEDSAVYLCASSPGGGLPMGYTFGSGTRLTVV.